This TCR beta chain was recorded in a study of early T cells in non-severe SARS-CoV-2 infection. Across the whole study: Sequencing of unsorted whole blood was done on bulk RNA, leaving chains unpaired.

General study points: CD4 and private specificities were missed by VDJdb matching, which favored anti-spike CD8 responses.

Unique molecular identifiers were affixed to single, distinct cDNA molecules. Using its own MiXCR run on the 5' RACE reads, TCRdb lists one record per CDR3 protein. The top ten clones hold more than 1.5% of a sample with tens of thousands of distinct CDR3 sequences, approximately 11% of them seen once. This clonotype was recorded at least ten times. Its antigen is undetermined. The V and J ends lost 11 bases and 0 bases respectively, with 8 bases between them. This CDR3 has 13 amino acids. The germline V gene has CDR1 SEHNR and CDR2 FQNEAQ (reference sequence). Sequencing was carried out using whole blood. The V and J genes are TRBV7-9 and TRBJ2-6; D is uncertain. The TCR sequence derives from an adult who was a healthcare worker with PCR-confirmed SARS-CoV-2 infection or an uninfected control (not recorded which). CDR3: CALRASGANVLTF. CDR3 coding DNA: TGTGCCCTCCGGGCCTCTGGGGCCAACGTCCTGACTTTC.